This entry describes one T cell receptor beta chain. Its antigen is unidentified. V was clipped by 1 base and J by 7 bases, with 5 bases between them. The germline V gene has CDR1 GTSNPN and CDR2 SVGIG (reference sequence). The CDR3 totals 12 residues. The data derive from a study of metastatic and nonmetastatic thyroid tumors. Across the study: Repertoire comparison spanned blood and tumor or nodule tissue of malignant and benign thyroid patients. Findings and caveats of the study: Versus benign nodules, malignant thyroid tumors reportedly had significantly higher TCR beta diversity, in blood and tumor.

Thyroid surgery had not been preceded by any treatment in any patient. Per the original data handling: The study's classifier, a distant-metastasis tool for papillary thyroid cancer, was built using CDR3 differences across clinicopathological groups. Via MiXCR, TCRdb re-called the PCR reads. TCRdb assigned the V and J calls; the authors' analysis was not used. This sample yields about 26,000 clones, of which roughly 24% are seen a single time; more than 5% belongs to the top ten. The TCR was taken from a female donor with papillary thyroid cancer or a benign thyroid nodule (not recorded which). Some clones in this sample may be carry-over from other donors' samples. The chain combines TRBV30 with TRBJ1-6; no definite D call. Source material: blood. CDR3 DNA sequence: TGTGCCTGGAGTGGTATCAATTCACCCCTCCACTTT. This gives the protein CAWSGINSPLHF.